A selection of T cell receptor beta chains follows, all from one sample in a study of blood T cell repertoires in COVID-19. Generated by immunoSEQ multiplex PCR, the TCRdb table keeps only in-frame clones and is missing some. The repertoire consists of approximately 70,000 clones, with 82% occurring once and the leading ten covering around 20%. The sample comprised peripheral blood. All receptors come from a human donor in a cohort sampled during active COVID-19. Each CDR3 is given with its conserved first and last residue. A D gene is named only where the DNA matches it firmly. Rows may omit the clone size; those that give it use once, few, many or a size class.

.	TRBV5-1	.	CASSLASHANYGYTF
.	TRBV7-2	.	CASSPGVGGQPQHF
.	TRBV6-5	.	CASSRTPYNSPLHF
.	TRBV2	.	CASSGHSPLHF
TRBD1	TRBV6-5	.	CASSPGQVGEAFF
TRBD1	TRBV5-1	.	CASSLNPTGANYGYTF
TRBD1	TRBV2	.	CASSAGTGTNTEAFF
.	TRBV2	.	CASRNRLSSYEQYF
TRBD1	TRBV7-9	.	CASSRDRIETQYF
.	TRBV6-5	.	CASAPRREDEQYF
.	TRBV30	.	CAWSRGGNTEAFF
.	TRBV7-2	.	CASSPGRERGYTEAFF
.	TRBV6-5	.	CASSRGRGGYNEQFF
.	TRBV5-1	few	CASSFLGQGVNSPLHF